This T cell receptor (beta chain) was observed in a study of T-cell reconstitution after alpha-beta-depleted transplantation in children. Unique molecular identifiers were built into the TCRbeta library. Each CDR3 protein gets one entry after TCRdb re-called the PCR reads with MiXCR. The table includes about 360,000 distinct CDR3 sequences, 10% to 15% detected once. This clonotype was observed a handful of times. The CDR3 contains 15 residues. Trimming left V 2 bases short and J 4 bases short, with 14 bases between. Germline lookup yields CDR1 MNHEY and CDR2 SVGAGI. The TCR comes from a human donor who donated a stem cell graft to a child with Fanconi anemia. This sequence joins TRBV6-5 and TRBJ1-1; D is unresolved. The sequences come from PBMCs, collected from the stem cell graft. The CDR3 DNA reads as TGTGCCAGCAGTTACCATCAGGATCTGGCCACTGAAGCTTTCTTT. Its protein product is CASSYHQDLATEAFF.